The 25 T cell receptor beta chains in this list originate from one sample, sequenced in a study of beta chain features in type 1 diabetes. Expressed TCRB transcripts got sequenced, as all isolated RNA was reverse transcribed. Assay used: immunoSEQ multiplex PCR; TCRdb lists only in-frame clones, some missing. This repertoire shows around 500,000 clones, roughly an eighth found once; its top ten account for approximately 0.045%. Sequenced sample: naive CD4+ T cells from blood. The receptor set was obtained from a woman aged 18-29 years in good health.

The sample holds a few counts of this clone. The gene calls are TRBV25-1 and TRBJ2-6; 8 positions agree with TRBD1. CDR3 length: 17 residues. V lost 3 bases, J lost 0 bases, and 4 bases stayed unmatched. Germline CDR1 is MGHDK and CDR2 is SYGVNS. CDR3 sequence reads: CASSDRQGTSGANVLTF. For the CDR3, the DNA is TGTGCCAGCAGTGACCGACAGGGGACCTCTGGGGCCAACGTCCTGACTTTC.

V and J are TRBV5-1 and TRBJ2-1; D possibly corresponds to TRBD1 (6 bases). V was clipped by 3 bases and J by 3 bases, with 10 bases between them. CDR1 SGHRS and CDR2 YFSETQ come from the germline V gene. The CDR3 runs 14 residues. Here the CDR3 reads CASSYEDSYNEQFF. The CDR3 region has the DNA TGCGCCAGCAGCTACGAGGACAGCTACAATGAGCAGTTCTTC.

This clone was picked up a small number of times. The chain carries TRBV27 and TRBJ2-1; 8 bases are shared with TRBD1. The CDR3 totals 15 residues. The germline V gene has CDR1 MNHEY and CDR2 SMNVEV (reference sequence). J gave up 9 bases and V 4 bases, and 11 bases lay outside the gene matches. The CDR3 reads CASSSPPGGRIEQFF. As DNA, the CDR3 is TGTGCCAGCAGTTCACCGCCAGGGGGCCGGATTGAGCAGTTCTTC.

The V gene is TRBV7-9, the J gene TRBJ2-3; D gene unclear. Germline CDR1 and CDR2: SEHNR and FQNEAQ (reference sequence). Trimming removed 11 bases from V and 2 bases from J, with 20 bases in between. The CDR3 loop spans 15 amino acids. The CDR3 region is CAGYILGRNTDTQYF. As DNA, the CDR3 is TGTGCCGGTTACATCCTCGGCAGGAACACAGATACGCAGTATTTT. Together with reference TRBV7-9 and TRBJ2-3, the CDR3 gives the full variable domain: DTGVSQNPRHKITKRGQNVTFRCDPISEHNRLYWYRQTLGQGPEFLTYFQNEAQLEKSRLLSDRFSAERPKGSFSTLEIQRTEQGDSAMYLCAGYILGRNTDTQYFGPGTRLTVL.

This clone appeared a few times. The chain carries TRBV9 and TRBJ1-2; 10 bases align to TRBD1. The CDR3 loop spans 15 amino acids. V was clipped by 2 bases and J by 7 bases; unmatched bases: 8. CDR1 is SGDLS, CDR2 YYNGEE, per germline. The CDR3 is CASSVRDRGVGGYTF. CDR3 coding DNA: TGTGCCAGCAGCGTCCGGGACAGGGGAGTCGGTGGCTACACCTTC.

This clone was observed a few times. The rearrangement joins TRBV5-1 to TRBJ2-1, with a tentative D call TRBD2 (6 bases). The CDR3 is made up of 15 amino acids. V shed 3 bases and J shed 9 bases, with 19 bases lying between them. Germline V gene sequence: CDR1 SGHRS, CDR2 YFSETQ. CDR3 DNA sequence: TGCGCCAGCAGCTCCCGGGACTCGCGCCTCGGTGAGCAGTTCTTC. This encodes CASSSRDSRLGEQFF.

This clone was detected a few times. This sequence joins TRBV7-2 and TRBJ2-3; 7 bases agree with TRBD1. Looked up from germline, CDR1 is SGHTA and CDR2 is FQGNSA. This CDR3 is built from 15 residues. The trim removed 1 base at V and 7 bases at J, leaving 8 bases unmatched. The DNA of the CDR3 is TGTGCCAGCAGCTTAGAAGGGGGCAGGGGGAATACGCAGTATTTT. It specifies CASSLEGGRGNTQYF.

The chain recombines TRBV25-1 with TRBJ2-7, with unresolved D. The V and J ends lost 2 bases and 2 bases respectively, with 4 bases between them. Germline loops: CDR1 MGHDK, CDR2 SYGVNS. The length of the CDR3 is 12 residues. For the CDR3, the DNA is TGTGCCAGCAGTGAAGCCCCCTACGAGCAGTACGTC. Encoded protein: CASSEAPYEQYV.

The chain combines TRBV6-5 with TRBJ2-7; D unresolved. Trimming cost V 2 bases and J 0 bases, with 14 bases left between them. The germline V gene has CDR1 MNHEY and CDR2 SVGAGI. This CDR3 has 16 residues. CDR3 sequence: CASSYAAGIISYEQYF. Here the CDR3 DNA reads TGTGCCAGCAGTTACGCAGCCGGAATCATCTCCTACGAGCAGTACTTC.

The rearrangement links TRBV4-2 to TRBJ2-5, with D maybe TRBD1 (6 bases). Germline values: CDR1 LGHNA, CDR2 YNFKEQ. Trimming cost V 5 bases and J 4 bases, with 14 bases left between them. The CDR3 totals 14 residues. The CDR3 loop reads CASSWKTGTETQYF. CDR3 DNA sequence: TGTGCCAGCAGCTGGAAGACAGGTACAGAGACCCAGTACTTC.

J is TRBJ2-5 and V is TRBV4-1, with a weak D call TRBD1 (6 bases). The CDR3 is 15 residues long. Germline loops: CDR1 MGHRA, CDR2 YSYEKL. V lost 5 bases, J lost 2 bases, and 15 bases lay in between. CDR3 region: CASSSSSRGQETQYF. The CDR3, as DNA: TGCGCCAGCAGCTCCTCGTCGAGGGGGCAAGAGACCCAGTACTTC.

The chain carries TRBV28 and TRBJ1-5; a weak D match, TRBD1 (5 bases). CDR1 is MDHEN, CDR2 SYDVKM, per germline. This CDR3 is built from 14 residues. V was pared by 3 bases and J by 5 bases, with 11 bases between. The CDR3, as DNA: TGTGCCAGCAGTTTCCCAGGGATCGATCAGCCCCAGCATTTT. This gives the protein CASSFPGIDQPQHF.

This clone appeared a few times. The genes are TRBV30 and TRBJ1-5; TRBD1 is a possible D gene (5 bases). Germline-derived CDR1 and CDR2 are GTSNPN and SVGIG (reference sequence). The CDR3 sequence is 15 residues long. V lost 1 base to trimming and J lost 0 bases, with 10 bases between them. The CDR3 loop is CAWSGGRVSNQPQHF. CDR3 DNA: TGTGCCTGGAGTGGGGGCAGGGTTAGCAATCAGCCCCAGCATTTT. The full variable domain, in which reference TRBV30 and TRBJ1-5 provide the parts outside the CDR3, is SQTIHQWPATLVQPVGSPLSLECTVEGTSNPNLYWYRQAAGRGLQLLFYSVGIGQISSEVPQNLSASRPQDRQFILSSKKLLLSDSGFYLCAWSGGRVSNQPQHFGDGTRLSIL.

The V call is TRBV7-9, the J call TRBJ2-2; D is possibly TRBD2 (5 bases). CDR1 and CDR2 from the germline V gene are SEHNR and FQNEAQ (reference sequence). Trimming took 3 bases from V and 1 from J, leaving 6 bases between them. The CDR3 covers 14 residues. CDR3 in amino acids: CASSFGMNTGELFF. Written as DNA, the CDR3 is TGTGCCAGCAGCTTCGGGATGAACACCGGGGAGCTGTTTTTT.

This chain uses TRBV7-2 with TRBJ1-2; 7 nucleotides align to TRBD1. CDR1 is SGHTA and CDR2 is FQGNSA in the germline V gene. The trim removed 1 base at V and 8 bases at J, leaving 7 bases unmatched. The CDR3 consists of 14 residues. For the CDR3, the DNA is TGTGCCAGCAGCTTAGGAATACAGGGGATCGGCTACACCTTC. Protein product: CASSLGIQGIGYTF.

A few counts support this clone. This chain uses TRBV7-2 with TRBJ1-4, with a possible D match to TRBD1 (6 bases). The CDR3 is made up of 17 amino acids. Per the germline V gene, CDR1 is SGHTA and CDR2 is FQGNSA. V dropped 4 bases and J dropped 2 bases, with 17 bases sitting between them. The DNA of the CDR3 is TGTGCCAGCAGCTCACAGGGTGGGAGGGTTACTAATGAAAAACTGTTTTTT. As protein: CASSSQGGRVTNEKLFF.

This clone was found a few times. The chain employs TRBV18 and TRBJ2-7; D is possibly TRBD2 (6 bases). V gave up 2 bases and J gave up 6 bases, with 23 bases separating them. There are 17 residues in the CDR3. CDR1 and CDR2 (germline): KGHSH, LQKENI. CDR3 sequence reads: CASSPGPPLQGGAEQYV. For the CDR3, the DNA is TGTGCCAGCTCACCAGGCCCCCCCCTCCAGGGAGGAGCCGAGCAGTACGTC.

This clone has just a few counts. CDR3 in DNA: TGTGCCAGCAGCTCGTTAGCGGGAGACTCCCGGTATTTT. Amino acids: CASSSLAGDSRYF. The chain couples TRBV7-6 to TRBJ2-3, with 9 nucleotides matching TRBD2. There are 13 residues in the CDR3. V lost 4 bases, J lost 14 bases, and 10 bases stayed unmatched. Germline loops: CDR1 SGHVS, CDR2 FNYEAQ.

The chain couples TRBV6-5 to TRBJ2-7, with TRBD2 identical over 8 bases. The germline V gene encodes CDR1 MNHEY and CDR2 SVGAGI. J gave up 6 bases and V 2 bases, and 12 bases lay outside the gene matches. CDR3 length: 16 residues. The CDR3 DNA follows: TGTGCCAGCAGTTACATGTCGGGCGGGAGGCGTGGCGAGCAGTACTTC. Protein sequence: CASSYMSGGRRGEQYF.

The chain couples TRBV2 to TRBJ1-6; D is unresolved. This CDR3 contains 12 residues. Germline V gene sequence: CDR1 SNHLY, CDR2 FYNNEI. Trimming removed 8 bases at V and 7 bases at J, with 9 bases between. CDR3 sequence reads: CASEKSNSPLHF. The CDR3 nucleotides read TGTGCCAGCGAAAAATCGAATTCACCCCTCCACTTT.

This clone was seen more than once but under ten times. This chain connects TRBV28 to TRBJ2-5, with TRBD2 matching 9 bases. This CDR3 has 17 amino acids. Germline trimming cut 3 bases from V and 1 base from J; bases unmatched to any gene: 9. CDR1 MDHEN and CDR2 SYDVKM come from the germline V gene. This CDR3 reads CASSLSTASGAQETQYF. DNA of the CDR3: TGTGCCAGCAGTTTGTCTACCGCTAGCGGGGCCCAAGAGACCCAGTACTTC.

The J gene is TRBJ1-1, the V gene TRBV29-1; D unresolved. The germline V and J ends were trimmed by 4 bases and 0 bases, with 9 bases remaining between them. CDR1 is SQVTM, CDR2 ANQGSEA, per germline. This CDR3 spans 13 amino acids. The CDR3 here is CSVAALLNTEAFF. CDR3 nucleotide sequence: TGCAGCGTTGCGGCACTGTTGAACACTGAAGCTTTCTTT.

The chain couples TRBV28 to TRBJ2-3; D possibly matches TRBD1 or TRBD2 (6 bases each). Trimming took 10 bases from V and 2 from J, leaving 16 bases between them. The CDR3 totals 14 residues. Germline CDR1 reads MDHEN; CDR2 reads SYDVKM. CDR3 coding DNA: TGTGCCACTTGGTCCCGGGGGCCCACAGATACGCAGTATTTT. Translated, it gives CATWSRGPTDTQYF. Full variable domain (missing parts from reference TRBV28 and TRBJ2-3): DVKVTQSSRYLVKRTGEKVFLECVQDMDHENMFWYRQDPGLGLRLIYFSYDVKMKEKGDIPEGYSVSREKKERFSLILESASTNQTSMYLCATWSRGPTDTQYFGPGTRLTVL.

In this sample, this clone turned up a few times. This chain connects TRBV29-1 to TRBJ2-5, with D unresolved. Deletions cut 4 bases from V and 1 base from J, with 10 bases between. Germline V gene lookup returns CDR1 SQVTM and CDR2 ANQGSEA. This CDR3 has 13 amino acids. CDR3 sequence (DNA): TGCAGCGTTGTGAGGACCGGCCAAGAGACCCAGTACTTC. Translation: CSVVRTGQETQYF. The complete variable domain, with remaining parts taken from reference TRBV29-1 and TRBJ2-5, reads SAVISQKPSRDICQRGTSLTIQCQVDSQVTMMFWYRQQPGQSLTLIATANQGSEATYESGFVIDKFPISRPNLTFSTLTVSNMSPEDSSIYLCSVVRTGQETQYFGPGTRLLVL.

This clone occurred a few times. This rearrangement joins TRBV5-1 to TRBJ2-1; 8 bases agree with TRBD2. The CDR3 totals 16 residues. V lost 5 bases to trimming and J lost 0 bases; unmatched junction nucleotides: 7. CDR1 and CDR2 from the germline V gene are SGHRS and YFSETQ. The CDR3 sequence: CASRRGAASSYNEQFF. CDR3 sequence (DNA): TGCGCCAGCAGGCGGGGGGCCGCGAGCTCCTACAATGAGCAGTTCTTC.